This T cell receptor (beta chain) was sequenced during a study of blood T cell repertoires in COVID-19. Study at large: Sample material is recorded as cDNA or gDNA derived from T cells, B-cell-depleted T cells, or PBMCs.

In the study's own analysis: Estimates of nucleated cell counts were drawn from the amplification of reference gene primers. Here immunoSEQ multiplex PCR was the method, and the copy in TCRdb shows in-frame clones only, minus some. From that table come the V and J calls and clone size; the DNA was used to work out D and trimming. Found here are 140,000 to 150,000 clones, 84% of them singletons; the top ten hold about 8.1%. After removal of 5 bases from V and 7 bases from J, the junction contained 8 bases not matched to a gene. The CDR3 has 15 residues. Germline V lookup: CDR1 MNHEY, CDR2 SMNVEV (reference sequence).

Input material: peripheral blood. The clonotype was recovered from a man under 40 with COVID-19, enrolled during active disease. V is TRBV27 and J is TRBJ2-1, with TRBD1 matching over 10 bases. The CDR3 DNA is TGTGCCAGCAGTCCATCCGGGACAGGGGAAAATGAGCAGTTCTTC. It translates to CASSPSGTGENEQFF.